The rows below give T cell receptor beta chains drawn from one sample of a study of cytomegalovirus exposure and HLA in healthy donors. Libraries were prepared by immunoSEQ multiplex PCR; TCRdb keeps only in-frame clonotypes and omits some of them. The table lists more than 140,000 clones, roughly 81% of them singletons, with under 2% in the top ten. Material: PBMCs. The receptors shown here come from a female donor in good health and CMV-seronegative. The CDR3 runs from the conserved cysteine through the conserved F or W. A D gene is named only where the DNA matches it firmly. Clone sizes are given selectively: once, few, many, or a class where the clone is expanded.

V	size	J	D	DNA	CDR3
TRBV5-1	.	TRBJ1-3	.	TGCGCCAGCAGCTTGGCCTCCGTCCCAGCGAGCTCTGGAAACACCATATATTTT	CASSLASVPASSGNTIYF
TRBV6-1	.	TRBJ2-2	.	TGTGCCAGCAGTGGCCCCTCTCGACAGAACACCGGGGAGCTGTTTTTT	CASSGPSRQNTGELFF
TRBV27	once	TRBJ2-3	TRBD2	TGTGCCAGCAGAACCGGACTAGCGCTAATAACAGATACGCAGTATTTT	CASRTGLALITDTQYF
TRBV19	.	TRBJ2-1	TRBD2	TGTGCCAGTAGCGCGACTAGCGGGAGGGGCGTCATCTACAATGAGCAGTTCTTC	CASSATSGRGVIYNEQFF
TRBV7-7	once	TRBJ1-3	TRBD1	TGTGCTAGCAGCCCACTGACAGGGCCCGTCTCTGGAAACACCATATATTTT	CASSPLTGPVSGNTIYF
TRBV28	.	TRBJ1-2	.	TGTGCCAGCAGTTTAATAGACAGGCTCTATGGCTACACCTTC	CASSLIDRLYGYTF
TRBV27	.	TRBJ2-7	TRBD1	TGTGCCAGCAGTTGGACAGGGGATTCCTACGAGCAGTACTTC	CASSWTGDSYEQYF
TRBV6-1	few	TRBJ1-2	.	TGTGCCAGCAGGGAAGACAAAGGGGCAACCTATGGCTACACCTTC	CASREDKGATYGYTF
TRBV27	.	TRBJ2-5	TRBD1	TGTGCCAGCAGTTTATTACCGGGACAGGGGACGGAGACCCAGTACTTC	CASSLLPGQGTETQYF
TRBV19	.	TRBJ1-5	.	TGTGCCAGTAGGACCATACCTTCGACAGGAAACAATCAGCCCCAGCATTTT	CASRTIPSTGNNQPQHF
TRBV10-1	.	TRBJ2-3	TRBD2	TGCGCCAGCAGCTTAGCGGGAGAGGTAGATACGCAGTATTTT	CASSLAGEVDTQYF
TRBV7-9	.	TRBJ1-2	.	TGTGCCAGCAGCTTAGAGCCGCAGGGCTATGGCTACACCTTC	CASSLEPQGYGYTF
TRBV7-9	.	TRBJ2-7	TRBD1	TGTGCCAGCAGCACCTCCGGGACAGGGGATTTCGAGCAGTACTTC	CASSTSGTGDFEQYF
TRBV28	.	TRBJ1-6	.	TGTGCCAGCAGTTTCTCAGGGTTTGATAATTCACCCCTCCACTTT	CASSFSGFDNSPLHF
TRBV10-1	.	TRBJ1-5	TRBD1	TGCGCCAGCGGAGACAGGGGCAATCAGCCCCAGCATTTT	CASGDRGNQPQHF
TRBV7-9	.	TRBJ2-5	.	TGTGCCAGCAGCTGGGGATTGGCGGGACGGAACCAAGAGACCCAGTACTTC	CASSWGLAGRNQETQYF
TRBV12-5	.	TRBJ1-1	.	TGTGCTAGTGGTCTCGGCGGGGGACCTGAAGCTTTCTTT	CASGLGGGPEAFF
TRBV9	.	TRBJ1-2	.	TGTGCCAGCAGCGTAGAGGGGGTCGGTGGCTACACCTTC	CASSVEGVGGYTF
TRBV21-1	.	TRBJ2-7	.	TGTGCCAGCAGTATTACAGGCTGCAGCTCCTACGAGCAGTACTTC	CASSITGCSSYEQYF
TRBV27	.	TRBJ1-2	.	TGTGCCAGCAGTTCCCCCCTCGACGGAGACTATGGCTACACCTTC	CASSSPLDGDYGYTF
TRBV5-1	.	TRBJ1-1	.	TGCGCCAGCAGCTTGATGTCAGGGACTGAAGCTTTCTTT	CASSLMSGTEAFF
TRBV15	.	TRBJ2-7	.	TGTGCCACCAGCAGCCCCGGACAGCCCGCACCCTACGAGCAGTACTTC	CATSSPGQPAPYEQYF
TRBV5-1	.	TRBJ1-1	TRBD1	TGCGCCAGCAACAGGGGCCTGAACACTGAAGCTTTCTTT	CASNRGLNTEAFF
TRBV5-4	few	TRBJ2-6	TRBD2	TGTGCCTTTAAGGAACTAGCGGGAGTTGGGGCCAACGTCCTGACTTTC	CAFKELAGVGANVLTF
TRBV28	.	TRBJ2-7	TRBD2	TGTGCCAGCAGCCCTTCCTGGGGAGCGGGAGGGACCTCCTACGAGCAGTACTTC	CASSPSWGAGGTSYEQYF
TRBV4-1	.	TRBJ2-1	.	TGCGCCAGCAGCCAAGTGGACATACTCGTCTACAATGAGCAGTTCTTC	CASSQVDILVYNEQFF
TRBV19	few	TRBJ1-1	.	TGTGCAACCAGTTGGGCGACTGAAGCTTTCTTT	CATSWATEAFF
TRBV2	few	TRBJ1-2	TRBD1	TGTGCCAGCAACCCCCGGACAGGGGGCGTATCCGGGGGCTACACCTTC	CASNPRTGGVSGGYTF
TRBV19	.	TRBJ2-7	.	TGTGCCAGTAGTATAAAAGGGGGTTTAAGCTCCTACGAGCAGTACTTC	CASSIKGGLSSYEQYF
TRBV6-6	few	TRBJ2-3	.	TGTGCCAGCAGTTACTCCGACAGGGCGGGGGATACGCAGTATTTT	CASSYSDRAGDTQYF
TRBV10-2	.	TRBJ2-2	TRBD2	TGCGCCAGCTTTGGGACTAGCAGGACGAACACCGGGGAGCTGTTTTTT	CASFGTSRTNTGELFF
TRBV7-9	.	TRBJ1-2	.	TGTGCCAGCAGCTTAGCCGTCCTTAACTATGGCTACACCTTC	CASSLAVLNYGYTF
TRBV29-1	.	TRBJ2-7	TRBD1	TGCAGCGTTGAGATACAGGGGGCGTCCTACGAGCAGTACTTC	CSVEIQGASYEQYF
TRBV19	.	TRBJ2-1	TRBD2	TGTGCCAGTAGTCTCCGACTAGCGGGGGCCCCGAGGTTCTTC	CASSLRLAGAPRFF
TRBV10-1	.	TRBJ2-5	.	TGCGCCAGCAGTTCGGACAGTGGGGACCGGGAGACCCAGTACTTC	CASSSDSGDRETQYF
TRBV6-5	.	TRBJ1-5	.	TGTGCCAGCAGAGCCGCGGGGGGCGGTGGTCAGCCCCAGCATTTT	CASRAAGGGGQPQHF
TRBV29-1	.	TRBJ2-1	.	TGCAGCGTTGAAGGTCTTTCGGGTGAGGCGGGCGGACTCTCCTACAATGAGCAGTTCTTC	CSVEGLSGEAGGLSYNEQFF
TRBV11-3	.	TRBJ2-7	.	TGTGCCAGCAGCTTAGCACAGGAATACGAGCAGTACTTC	CASSLAQEYEQYF
TRBV11-3	.	TRBJ2-7	.	TGTGCCACCCAGGGCAGCTCCTACGAGCAGTACTTC	CATQGSSYEQYF
TRBV7-3	.	TRBJ1-6	.	TGTGCCAGCAGCATCCAATTCGGTTCACCCCTCCACTTT	CASSIQFGSPLHF
TRBV7-8	once	TRBJ1-2	.	TGTGCCAGCAGCTTATTTAGGCGGGGGAGGGATAACTATGGCTACACCTTC	CASSLFRRGRDNYGYTF
TRBV28	.	TRBJ1-2	.	TGTGCCAGCAGCGTGACTATGGGTACACCTAACTATGGCTACACCTTC	CASSVTMGTPNYGYTF
TRBV2	once	TRBJ2-2	.	TGTGCCAGCAGGGCAGAAAGGACAATGAATAACGGGGAGCTGTTTTTT	CASRAERTMNNGELFF
TRBV30	.	TRBJ1-3	TRBD1	TGTGCCTGGGACAGGGCCTCTGGAAACACCATATATTTT	CAWDRASGNTIYF
TRBV30	.	TRBJ1-2	.	TGTGCCTGGAGTGTACATTTCCACACCTTC	CAWSVHFHTF
TRBV19	once	TRBJ1-1	TRBD1	TGTGCCAGTAGTATGGTGACAGGGGAGGCACCGAACACTGAAGCTTTCTTT	CASSMVTGEAPNTEAFF
TRBV5-1	.	TRBJ2-1	TRBD1	TGCGCCAGCAGCTTGGACGGACAGGGGCACTACAATGAGCAGTTCTTC	CASSLDGQGHYNEQFF
TRBV6-5	.	TRBJ1-5	.	TGTGCCAGCGATTCCGGAGAATTTAATCAGCCCCAGCATTTT	CASDSGEFNQPQHF
TRBV2	.	TRBJ1-2	.	TGTGCCAGCAGTCCCAGGGGTATAAGTAACTATGGCTACACCTTC	CASSPRGISNYGYTF
TRBV6-5	.	TRBJ1-2	.	TGTGCCAGCAGTTCTCACGTAGGAGCGGCGGCTAACACCTTC	CASSSHVGAAANTF
TRBV7-3	.	TRBJ2-2	TRBD2	TGTGCCAGCAGCTTAATAGCGGGAGACGACACCGGGGAGCTGTTTTTT	CASSLIAGDDTGELFF
TRBV6-5	.	TRBJ2-5	.	TGTGCCAGTGCAAAAGGACTTAGCGGACAAGAGACCCAGTACTTC	CASAKGLSGQETQYF
TRBV30	few	TRBJ1-5	.	TGTGCCTGGACCCTTTTGGCAGGTCAGCCCCAGCATTTT	CAWTLLAGQPQHF
TRBV19	.	TRBJ2-5	TRBD1	TGTGCCAGTCCCCTGAACAGGGGGTCCCAAGGGACCCAGTACTTC	CASPLNRGSQGTQYF
TRBV6-1	.	TRBJ2-3	.	TGTGCCAGCAGTGAAGTAAGACAGGGGACGGACATAATTGCGAGGGAGGGCCCCATTGAGCAGTATTTT	CASSEVRQGTDIIAREGPIEQYF